Shown below are 26 T cell receptor beta chains from a single sample sequenced in a study of regulatory T cells in long-lasting Graves disease. Time point noted: newly diagnosed GD, antithyroid drugs for less than 3 months. RNA from PBMCs was the source of the TCR library. Relying on iRepertoire HTBI primers and Arm-PCR of CDR3 regions, the team built TCR beta libraries. One entry per CDR3 protein, called by TCRdb with MiXCR from the multiplex PCR reads. The repertoire holds a few hundred thousand distinct CDR3 sequences, with around 13% as singletons. This same sample was also part of a study on T cells in Graves' hyperthyroidism and ophthalmopathy.

The sample in question was peripheral blood mononuclear cells (PBMCs), obtained at new diagnosis, from a patient treated with antithyroid drugs. The receptors stem from a woman aged 50 to 60 with Graves disease.

The gene calls are TRBV3-1 and TRBJ1-5; 9 bases align to TRBD1. From germline, CDR1 is LGHDT and CDR2 YNNKEL (reference sequence). CDR3 length: 17 amino acids. V gave up 1 base and J gave up 4 bases; unmatched junction bases: 8. The chain's CDR3 is CASSQAASGQGNQPQHF. The DNA for the CDR3 is TGTGCCAGCAGCCAAGCCGCTTCAGGACAGGGGAATCAGCCCCAGCATTTT.

This clonotype was recorded many times. The chain has TRBV11-2 and TRBJ2-3; 11 bases are a match to TRBD2. Germline V gene sequence: CDR1 SGHAT, CDR2 FQNNGV. This CDR3 has 15 amino acids. Trimming removed 5 bases from V and 4 bases from J; junction bases left unmatched: 5. The CDR3, as DNA: TGTGCCAGCAGCCTGCGACTAGCGGGGTCAGATACGCAGTATTTT. Translating gives CASSLRLAGSDTQYF. The full variable domain, with the rest looked up from reference TRBV11-2 and TRBJ2-3, is EAGVAQSPRYKIIEKRQSVAFWCNPISGHATLYWYQQILGQGPKLLIQFQNNGVVDDSQLPKDRFSAERLKGVDSTLKIQPAKLEDSAVYLCASSLRLAGSDTQYFGPGTRLTVL.

As regards this clonotype: A read error is possible here, since a much larger clone lies one base away. The rearrangement uses TRBV5-1 and TRBJ2-3; D gene uncertain. The CDR3 extends over 14 amino acids. The germline V gene encodes CDR1 SGHRS and CDR2 YFSETQ. The V and J ends lost 2 bases and 0 bases respectively, with 7 bases between them. The CDR3 sequence: CASSFMGSTDTQYF. CDR3 DNA sequence: TGCGCCAGCAGCTTTATGGGCAGCACAGATACGCAGTATTTT.

This clonotype was counted ten times or more. V and J are TRBV11-1 and TRBJ2-1; tentatively, D is TRBD1 (6 bases). The CDR3 contains 13 residues. V shed 5 bases and J shed 4 bases, with 9 bases lying between them. CDR1 is SGHAT, CDR2 FQDESV, per germline (reference sequence). CDR3 region: CASSTGQYNEQFF. CDR3 bases: TGTGCCAGCAGCACCGGACAGTACAATGAGCAGTTCTTC.

The sample holds a few counts of this clonotype. The chain uses TRBV10-3 and TRBJ2-7, with D possibly called TRBD1 or TRBD2 (5 bases each). Germline CDR1 is ENHRY and CDR2 is SYGVKD. V shed 3 bases and J shed 7 bases, with 19 bases lying between them. This CDR3 spans 15 amino acids. The CDR3 bases are TGTGCCATCAGTGAATTTGAGGGGCAGGGTGGGGAGCAGTACTTC. Translation gives CAISEFEGQGGEQYF.

This clonotype has a count of ten or more. The rearrangement joins TRBV29-1 to TRBJ2-1; 9 positions agree with TRBD2. The trim removed 0 bases at V and 7 bases at J, leaving 10 bases unmatched. CDR3 length: 16 amino acids. Looked up from germline, CDR1 is SQVTM and CDR2 is ANQGSEA. Here the CDR3 reads CSVEDSSGLASNEQFF. The CDR3 region has the DNA TGCAGCGTTGAAGATTCTTCAGGACTAGCGAGTAATGAGCAGTTCTTC.

There are many counts of this clonotype. This rearrangement joins TRBV12-3 or TRBV12-4 to TRBJ2-7; D possibly matches TRBD1 or TRBD2 (6 bases each). V dropped 7 bases and J dropped 5 bases, with 24 bases sitting between them. This CDR3 has 16 amino acids. The DNA of the CDR3 is TGTGCCAGCACTGGAGGGGGGAGCGCCCAGAGCCACGAGCAGTACTTC. This translates into CASTGGGSAQSHEQYF.

This clonotype has just a few counts. J is TRBJ1-4 and V is TRBV19; TRBD1 is a possible D gene (6 bases). Germline values: CDR1 LNHDA, CDR2 SQIVND (reference sequence). The CDR3 spans 16 residues. Between the trimmed V and J ends, which lost 5 bases and 0 bases, there was a span of 13 bases. The CDR3 DNA follows: TGTGCCAGTAGTGGAGGATCAGGGGCAACTAATGAAAAACTGTTTTTT. Amino acids: CASSGGSGATNEKLFF. Using reference TRBV19 and TRBJ1-4 for the parts outside the CDR3, the full variable domain is DGGITQSPKYLFRKEGQNVTLSCEQNLNHDAMYWYRQDPGQGLRLIYYSQIVNDFQKGDIAEGYSVSREKKESFPLTVTSAQKNPTAFYLCASSGGSGATNEKLFFGSGTQLSVL.

This clonotype was seen many times. V gene TRBV20-1 combines with J gene TRBJ1-6; D is unresolved. The CDR3 is 14 amino acids. Germline loops: CDR1 DFQATT, CDR2 SNEGSKA (reference sequence). The ends were cut back, 3 bases at V and 5 bases at J, with 11 bases in the middle. For the CDR3, the DNA is TGCAGTGCTAGTGAAGGGCACCATAATTCACCCCTCCACTTT. This encodes CSASEGHHNSPLHF.

This clonotype showed up many times. The chain is built from TRBV2 and TRBJ1-6; 8 positions match TRBD1. The CDR3 sequence is 14 residues long. J lost 6 bases, V lost 5 bases, and 3 bases had no gene match. CDR1 and CDR2 (germline): SNHLY, FYNNEI. This chain's CDR3 is CASSRQGTNSPLHF. CDR3 in DNA: TGTGCCAGCAGTCGACAGGGGACTAATTCACCCCTCCACTTT.

This clonotype was counted only a few times. V gene TRBV27 combines with J gene TRBJ2-1, with TRBD2 matching over 13 bases. This CDR3 has 14 residues. V dropped 6 bases and J dropped 5; count of bases not matched to a gene: 1. Per the germline V gene, CDR1 is MNHEY and CDR2 is SMNVEV (reference sequence). This chain's CDR3 is CASSGLAGDNEQFF. CDR3 DNA sequence: TGTGCCAGCAGCGGACTAGCGGGAGACAATGAGCAGTTCTTC.

The rearrangement joins TRBV7-9 to TRBJ2-1; TRBD2 matches at 12 bases. The J call may be mistaken, given a closer DNA end match to TRBJ2-5. Germline loops: CDR1 SEHNR, CDR2 FQNEAQ (reference sequence). This CDR3 is 20 amino acids long. The CDR3 DNA is TGTGCCAGCAGCTTAACCTCCCGGCCTAGCGGGAGGGCTCCTTGGGAGACCCAGTACTTC. Amino acids: CASSLTSRPSGRAPWETQYF.

The table lists this clonotype with a few counts. The rearrangement joins TRBV10-2 to TRBJ2-7; D is uncertain. The ends were cut back, 5 bases at V and 2 bases at J, with 10 bases in the middle. Germline assignment: CDR1 WSHSY and CDR2 SAAADI. The CDR3 length is 13 residues. The CDR3 region has the DNA TGCGCCAGCAGTTCCGACGGAGCCTACGAGCAGTACTTC. The encoded protein is CASSSDGAYEQYF.

This clonotype was picked up many times. The gene calls are TRBV5-5 and TRBJ2-7; TRBD1 or TRBD2 may be the D gene (5 bases each). Trimming left V 2 bases short and J 0 bases short, with 12 bases between. CDR3 length: 15 residues. Germline-derived CDR1 and CDR2 are SGHKS and YYEKEE (reference sequence). The chain's CDR3 is CASSFLRDVSYEQYF. The CDR3 DNA follows: TGTGCCAGCAGCTTCCTCCGGGACGTCTCCTACGAGCAGTACTTC.

Many counts were recorded for this clonotype. The chain has TRBV6-1 and TRBJ2-7; the D gene is possibly TRBD1 (5 bases). Trimming took off 8 bases at V and 2 bases at J, with 13 bases between the two ends. This CDR3 spans 13 amino acids. CDR1 MNHNS and CDR2 SASEGT come from the germline V gene. This CDR3 is CASEARQTYEQYF. The CDR3 bases are TGTGCCAGCGAAGCCCGACAGACCTACGAGCAGTACTTC.

The rearrangement links TRBV5-1 to TRBJ2-1; D may be TRBD1 (7 bases). The CDR3 spans 14 residues. Germline-derived CDR1 and CDR2 are SGHRS and YFSETQ. Between the trimmed V and J ends, which lost 4 bases and 5 bases, there was a span of 13 bases. The CDR3 loop is CASSGGTEHNEQFF. In DNA form, the CDR3 reads TGCGCCAGCAGCGGCGGGACAGAACACAATGAGCAGTTCTTC.

Ten or more counts support this clonotype. The chain couples TRBV7-9 to TRBJ2-3; 11 bases are a match to TRBD1. The CDR3 is 16 amino acids. From germline, CDR1 is SEHNR and CDR2 FQNEAQ (reference sequence). After removal of 1 base from V and 3 bases from J, the junction contained 3 bases not matched to a gene. The DNA of the CDR3 is TGTGCCAGCAGCTTAGGGGACAGGGGGTTAACAGATACGCAGTATTTT. Translation gives CASSLGDRGLTDTQYF. Using reference TRBV7-9 and TRBJ2-3 for the parts outside the CDR3, the full variable domain is DTGVSQNPRHKITKRGQNVTFRCDPISEHNRLYWYRQTLGQGPEFLTYFQNEAQLEKSRLLSDRFSAERPKGSFSTLEIQRTEQGDSAMYLCASSLGDRGLTDTQYFGPGTRLTVL.

This clonotype was counted ten times or more. The chain couples TRBV12-3 or TRBV12-4 to TRBJ2-1; 10 bases fit TRBD2. The CDR3 has 18 amino acids. Trimming at V came to 7 bases and at J to 7 bases, leaving 19 bases not matched to a gene. The CDR3 DNA reads as TGTGCCAGCATTCCGGGGACCCGGTTTGGTAGCGGGGGGAATGAGCAGTTCTTC. It codes for CASIPGTRFGSGGNEQFF.

This clonotype was counted only a few times. This chain links TRBV5-1 with TRBJ2-1, with 7 bases lining up with TRBD2. This CDR3 is built from 14 residues. From germline, CDR1 is SGHRS and CDR2 YFSETQ. Trimming cost V 4 bases and J 6 bases; bases outside gene matches: 7. The CDR3: CASSLGTIFNEQFF. DNA for the CDR3: TGCGCCAGCAGCCTAGGGACTATCTTCAATGAGCAGTTCTTC. Based on the CDR3 plus reference TRBV5-1 and TRBJ2-1, the full variable domain is KAGVTQTPRYLIKTRGQQVTLSCSPISGHRSVSWYQQTPGQGLQFLFEYFSETQRNKGNFPGRFSGRQFSNSRSEMNVSTLELGDSALYLCASSLGTIFNEQFFGPGTRLTVL.

Note on this clonotype: This may stem from a read error, because a much larger clone lies one nucleotide away. The rearrangement links TRBV10-3 to TRBJ2-4, with TRBD2 identical over 12 bases. This CDR3 has 18 residues. Trimming took 0 bases from V and 3 from J; bases not matched to a gene: 6. The germline V gene encodes CDR1 ENHRY and CDR2 SYGVKD. Written as DNA, the CDR3 is TGTGCCATCAGTGAGTCGAGGACTAGCGGGGATAACAAAAACATTCAGTACTTC. Residues: CAISESRTSGDNKNIQYF.

This clonotype was counted between two and nine times. The genes are TRBV20-1 and TRBJ2-7; 10 nucleotides align to TRBD2. CDR1 and CDR2 (germline): DFQATT, SNEGSKA (reference sequence). The ends lost 6 bases at V and 6 bases at J; junction bases unmatched: 11. The CDR3 loop spans 14 amino acids. CDR3 loop: CSAYRLAGFGEQYF. For the CDR3, the DNA is TGCAGTGCCTACCGACTAGCGGGCTTTGGCGAGCAGTACTTC.

This clonotype was observed a few times. The CDR3 region is CASRSIAGGGNTGELFF. The CDR3 nucleotides are TGTGCCAGCAGATCTATCGCGGGAGGGGGGAACACCGGGGAGCTGTTTTTT. V is TRBV6-1 and J is TRBJ2-2; 9 bases are a match to TRBD2. Germline CDR1 and CDR2: MNHNS and SASEGT. The CDR3 loop spans 17 amino acids. The ends lost 6 bases at V and 1 base at J; junction bases unmatched: 9.

Only a few counts were recorded for this clonotype. This rearrangement joins TRBV20-1 to TRBJ2-4; TRBD1 aligns across 11 bases. Trimming at V came to 6 bases and at J to 0 bases, leaving 7 bases not matched to a gene. Per germline, CDR1 DFQATT and CDR2 SNEGSKA (reference sequence). This CDR3 spans 16 amino acids. The CDR3 protein is CSAGDRGFLAKNIQYF. CDR3 DNA sequence: TGCAGTGCCGGGGACAGGGGGTTTCTAGCCAAAAACATTCAGTACTTC.

There are many counts of this clonotype. The CDR3 DNA follows: TGTGCCAGCAGTTTGGGCGGGCAGAAATCCTACGAGCAGTACTTC. Translation gives CASSLGGQKSYEQYF. The rearrangement uses TRBV28 and TRBJ2-7, with D perhaps matching TRBD2 (5 bases). The CDR3 runs 15 residues. Germline V gives CDR1 MDHEN, CDR2 SYDVKM. V lost 3 bases and J lost 1, with 13 bases in between.

This clonotype was seen a few times. This may arise from a read error, as a much more abundant clone is one base away. The V call is TRBV9, the J call TRBJ2-7; possible D gene TRBD1, 5 bases. Germline V gives CDR1 SGDLS, CDR2 YYNGEE. CDR3 length: 14 amino acids. The CDR3 DNA follows: TGTGCCAACAGCGTACAAGCAGGGCCATACGAGCAGTACTTC. Translation gives CANSVQAGPYEQYF. Full variable domain (outside the CDR3, taken from reference TRBV9 and TRBJ2-7): DSGVTQTPKHLITATGQRVTLRCSPRSGDLSVYWYQQSLDQGLQFLIQYYNGEERAKGNILERFSAQQFPDLHSELNLSSLELGDSALYFCANSVQAGPYEQYFGPGTRLTVT.

In the case of this clonotype: Just one base apart from a much larger clone, this may be a read error. The conserved final phenylalanine or tryptophan is absent from the CDR3, which likely points to a read error. The V gene is TRBV20-1, the J gene TRBJ2-3; 7 positions agree with TRBD2. Trimming at V came to 3 bases and at J to 3 bases, leaving 9 bases not matched to a gene. The CDR3 totals 15 residues. From germline, CDR1 is DFQATT and CDR2 SNEGSKA (reference sequence). CDR3 coding DNA: TGCAGTGCTAGCATCGCGGGAGCTGGGACAGATACGCAGTATCTT. Translating gives CSASIAGAGTDTQYL.